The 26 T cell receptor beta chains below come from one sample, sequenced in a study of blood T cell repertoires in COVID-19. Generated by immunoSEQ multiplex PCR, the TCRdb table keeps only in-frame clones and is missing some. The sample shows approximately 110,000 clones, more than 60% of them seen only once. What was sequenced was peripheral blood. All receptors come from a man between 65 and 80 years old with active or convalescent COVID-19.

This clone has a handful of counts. CDR3 amino acids: CASTLSGRRVNEQFF. DNA for the CDR3: TGTGCCAGCACCCTTAGCGGGAGGAGGGTGAATGAGCAGTTCTTC. The chain employs TRBV19 and TRBJ2-1; the match to TRBD2 covers 10 bases. The germline gives CDR1 LNHDA, CDR2 SQIVND (reference sequence). This CDR3 spans 15 amino acids. Losses at the gene ends were 9 bases for V and 7 bases for J; bases not matched to a gene: 12.

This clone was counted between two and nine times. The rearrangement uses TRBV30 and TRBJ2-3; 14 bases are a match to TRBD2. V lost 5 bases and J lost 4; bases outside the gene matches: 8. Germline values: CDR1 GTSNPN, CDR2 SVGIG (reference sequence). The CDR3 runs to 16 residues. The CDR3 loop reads CAWDRPGLAGADTQYF. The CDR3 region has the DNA TGTGCCTGGGACCGTCCGGGACTAGCGGGAGCAGATACGCAGTATTTT.

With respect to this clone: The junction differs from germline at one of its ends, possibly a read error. The CDR3 DNA is TGCGCCAGCAGCTTGGCAGGACAGAGGACTTACGGGCAGTACTTC. Residues: CASSLAGQRTYGQYF. The chain is built from TRBV5-1 and TRBJ2-7; TRBD1 might be the D (6 bases). The V gene's germline CDR1 is SGHRS and CDR2 YFSETQ. The CDR3 runs 15 residues.

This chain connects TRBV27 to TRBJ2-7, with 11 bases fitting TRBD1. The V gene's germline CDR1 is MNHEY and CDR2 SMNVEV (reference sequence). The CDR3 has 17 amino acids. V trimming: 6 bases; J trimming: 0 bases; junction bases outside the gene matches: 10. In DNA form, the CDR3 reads TGTGCCAGCAGAAGGACAGGGGGCACCTATAGCTCCTACGAGCAGTACTTC. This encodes CASRRTGGTYSSYEQYF.

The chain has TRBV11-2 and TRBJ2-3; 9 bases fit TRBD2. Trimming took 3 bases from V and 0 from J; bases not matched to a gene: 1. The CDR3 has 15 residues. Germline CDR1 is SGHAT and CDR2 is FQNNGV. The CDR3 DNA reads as TGTGCCAGCAGCTTGCGGGGGGGTAGCACAGATACGCAGTATTTT. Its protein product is CASSLRGGSTDTQYF. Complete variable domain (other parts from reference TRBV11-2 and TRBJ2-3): EAGVAQSPRYKIIEKRQSVAFWCNPISGHATLYWYQQILGQGPKLLIQFQNNGVVDDSQLPKDRFSAERLKGVDSTLKIQPAKLEDSAVYLCASSLRGGSTDTQYFGPGTRLTVL.

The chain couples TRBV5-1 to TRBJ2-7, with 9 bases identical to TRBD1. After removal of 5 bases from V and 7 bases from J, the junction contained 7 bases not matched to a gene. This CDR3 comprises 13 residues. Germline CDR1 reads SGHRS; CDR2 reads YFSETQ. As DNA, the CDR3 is TGCGCCAGCAGACAGGGGGCTCTCTGGGAGCAGTACTTC. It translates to CASRQGALWEQYF.

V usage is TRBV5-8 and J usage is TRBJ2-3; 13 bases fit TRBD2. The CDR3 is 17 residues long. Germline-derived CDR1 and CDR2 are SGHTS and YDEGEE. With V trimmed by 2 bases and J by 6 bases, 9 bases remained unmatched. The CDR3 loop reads CASSFRLAGGGEDTQYF. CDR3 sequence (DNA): TGTGCCAGCAGCTTCCGACTAGCGGGAGGAGGGGAGGATACGCAGTATTTT.

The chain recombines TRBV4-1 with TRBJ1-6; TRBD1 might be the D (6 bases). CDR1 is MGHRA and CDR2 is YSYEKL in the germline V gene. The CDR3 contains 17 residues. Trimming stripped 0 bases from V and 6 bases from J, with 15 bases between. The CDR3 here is CASSQDRVTGSNSPLHF. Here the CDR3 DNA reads TGCGCCAGCAGCCAAGATCGGGTGACAGGTAGTAATTCACCCCTCCACTTT.

The CDR3 coding sequence is TGTGCCAGCACTGTTACACCATATGGCTACACCTTC. Translating gives CASTVTPYGYTF. The rearrangement links TRBV28 to TRBJ1-2; D not certain. CDR3 length: 12 residues. Trimming took 7 bases from V and 5 from J, leaving 11 bases between them. The V gene's germline CDR1 is MDHEN and CDR2 SYDVKM.

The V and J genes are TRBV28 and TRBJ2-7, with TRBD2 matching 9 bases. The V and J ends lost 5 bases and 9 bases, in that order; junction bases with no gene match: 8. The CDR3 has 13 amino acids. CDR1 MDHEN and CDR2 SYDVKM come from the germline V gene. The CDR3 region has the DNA TGTGCCAGCAGTGGCTCCGGGACTAGCATGCAGTACTTC. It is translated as CASSGSGTSMQYF.

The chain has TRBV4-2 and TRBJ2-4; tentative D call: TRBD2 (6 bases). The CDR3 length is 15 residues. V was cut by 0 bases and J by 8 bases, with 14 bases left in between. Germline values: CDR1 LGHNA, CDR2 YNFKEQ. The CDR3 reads CASSQETGDGDIQYF. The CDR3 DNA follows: TGTGCCAGCAGCCAAGAAACGGGAGATGGAGACATTCAGTACTTC.

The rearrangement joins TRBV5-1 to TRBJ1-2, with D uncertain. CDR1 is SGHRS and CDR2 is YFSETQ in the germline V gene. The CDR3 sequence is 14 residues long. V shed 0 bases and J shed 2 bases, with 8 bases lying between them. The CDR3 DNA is TGCGCCAGCAGCTTGGACAGCAGAAACTATGGCTACACCTTC. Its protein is CASSLDSRNYGYTF.

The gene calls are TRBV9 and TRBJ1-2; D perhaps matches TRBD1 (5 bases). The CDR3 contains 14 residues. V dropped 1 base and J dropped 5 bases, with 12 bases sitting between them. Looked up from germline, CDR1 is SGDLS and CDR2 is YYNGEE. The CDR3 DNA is TGTGCCAGCAGCGTAAGTCCGGGGGAATATGGCTACACCTTC. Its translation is CASSVSPGEYGYTF.

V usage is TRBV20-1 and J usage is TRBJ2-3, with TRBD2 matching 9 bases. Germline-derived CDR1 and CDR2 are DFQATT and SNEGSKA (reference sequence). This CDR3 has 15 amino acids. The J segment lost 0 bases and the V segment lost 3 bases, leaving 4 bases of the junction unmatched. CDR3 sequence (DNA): TGCAGTGCTAGTGGGACTAGCACTAGCACAGATACGCAGTATTTT. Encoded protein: CSASGTSTSTDTQYF.

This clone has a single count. The CDR3 here is CASSQLAGILEETQYF. CDR3 in DNA: TGTGCCAGCAGCCAATTGGCAGGGATTTTGGAAGAGACCCAGTACTTC. V usage is TRBV14 and J usage is TRBJ2-5; possible D gene TRBD1, 5 bases. Germline V gene sequence: CDR1 SGHDN, CDR2 FVKESK. V was trimmed by 2 bases and J by 3 bases, leaving 16 bases between them. The CDR3 totals 16 residues.

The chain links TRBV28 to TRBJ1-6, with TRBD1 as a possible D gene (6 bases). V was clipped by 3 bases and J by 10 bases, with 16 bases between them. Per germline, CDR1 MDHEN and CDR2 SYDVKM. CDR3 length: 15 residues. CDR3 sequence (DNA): TGTGCCAGCAGTTTTGAGGACAGCCGCACCTCACCCCTCCACTTT. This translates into CASSFEDSRTSPLHF. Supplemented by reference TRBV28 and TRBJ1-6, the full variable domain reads DVKVTQSSRYLVKRTGEKVFLECVQDMDHENMFWYRQDPGLGLRLIYFSYDVKMKEKGDIPEGYSVSREKKERFSLILESASTNQTSMYLCASSFEDSRTSPLHFGNGTRLTVT.

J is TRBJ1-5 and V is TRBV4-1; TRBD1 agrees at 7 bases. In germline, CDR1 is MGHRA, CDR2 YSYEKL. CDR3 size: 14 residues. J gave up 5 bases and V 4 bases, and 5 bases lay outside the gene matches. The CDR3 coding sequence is TGCGCCAGCAGCCGAGACAGGGCGGATCAGCCCCAGCATTTT. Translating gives CASSRDRADQPQHF.

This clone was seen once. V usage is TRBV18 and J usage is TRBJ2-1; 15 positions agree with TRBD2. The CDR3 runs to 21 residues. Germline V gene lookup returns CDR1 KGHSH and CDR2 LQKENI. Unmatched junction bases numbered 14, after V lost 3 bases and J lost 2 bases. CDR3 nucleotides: TGTGCCAGCTCACCGACGGGAAGGACTAGCGGGAGGGCAAATCCCTACAATGAGCAGTTCTTC. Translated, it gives CASSPTGRTSGRANPYNEQFF.

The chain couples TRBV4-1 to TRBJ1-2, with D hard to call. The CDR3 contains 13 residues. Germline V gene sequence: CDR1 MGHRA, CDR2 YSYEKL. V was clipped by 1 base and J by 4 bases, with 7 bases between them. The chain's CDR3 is CASSQGGGYGYTF. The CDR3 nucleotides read TGCGCCAGCAGCCAAGGTGGAGGCTATGGCTACACCTTC.

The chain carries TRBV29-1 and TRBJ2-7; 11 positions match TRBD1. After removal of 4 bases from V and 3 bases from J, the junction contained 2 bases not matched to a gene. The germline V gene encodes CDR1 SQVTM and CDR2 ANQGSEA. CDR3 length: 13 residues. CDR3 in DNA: TGCAGCGTTGGGGGGACAGGGGGCTACGAGCAGTACTTC. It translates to CSVGGTGGYEQYF.

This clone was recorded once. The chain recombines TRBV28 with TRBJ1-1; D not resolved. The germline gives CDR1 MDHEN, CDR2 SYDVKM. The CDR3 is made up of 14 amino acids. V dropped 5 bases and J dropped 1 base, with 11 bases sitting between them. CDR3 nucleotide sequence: TGTGCCAGCAGTCCCTCCGGGAAGAACACTGAAGCTTTCTTT. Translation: CASSPSGKNTEAFF. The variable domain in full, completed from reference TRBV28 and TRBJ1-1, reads DVKVTQSSRYLVKRTGEKVFLECVQDMDHENMFWYRQDPGLGLRLIYFSYDVKMKEKGDIPEGYSVSREKKERFSLILESASTNQTSMYLCASSPSGKNTEAFFGQGTRLTVV.

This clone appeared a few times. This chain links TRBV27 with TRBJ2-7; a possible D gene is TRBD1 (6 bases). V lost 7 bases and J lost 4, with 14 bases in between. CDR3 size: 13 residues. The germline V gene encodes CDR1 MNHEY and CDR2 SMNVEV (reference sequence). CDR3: CASTGGTPYEQYF. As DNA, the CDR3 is TGTGCCAGCACGGGTGGGACACCTTACGAGCAGTACTTC.

DNA of the CDR3: TGTGCCAGCAGACCCTCGGGAGGGGTATATGGCTACACCTTC. It yields the protein CASRPSGGVYGYTF. The chain couples TRBV6-5 to TRBJ1-2; D might be TRBD1 (5 bases). Germline V gives CDR1 MNHEY, CDR2 SVGAGI. The V end lost 6 bases, the J end lost 5 bases, and 16 bases lay between the germline ends. There are 14 residues in the CDR3.

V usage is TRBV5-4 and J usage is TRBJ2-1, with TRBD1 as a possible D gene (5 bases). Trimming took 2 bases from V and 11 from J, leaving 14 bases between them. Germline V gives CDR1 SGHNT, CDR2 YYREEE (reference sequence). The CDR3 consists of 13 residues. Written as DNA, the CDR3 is TGTGCCAGCAGCTTAAGGGGTGGTGGAAAGCAGTTCTTC. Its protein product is CASSLRGGGKQFF. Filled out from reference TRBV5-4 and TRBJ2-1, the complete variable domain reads ETGVTQSPTHLIKTRGQQVTLRCSSQSGHNTVSWYQQALGQGPQFIFQYYREEENGRGNFPPRFSGLQFPNYSSELNVNALELDDSALYLCASSLRGGGKQFFGPGTRLTVL.

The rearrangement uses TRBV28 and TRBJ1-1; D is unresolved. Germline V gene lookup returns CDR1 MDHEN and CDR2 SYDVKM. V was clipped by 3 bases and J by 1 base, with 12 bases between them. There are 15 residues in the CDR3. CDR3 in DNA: TGTGCCAGCAGTTTTGGTAGTCTGCCGAACACTGAAGCTTTCTTT. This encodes CASSFGSLPNTEAFF. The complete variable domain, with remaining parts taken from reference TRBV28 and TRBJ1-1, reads DVKVTQSSRYLVKRTGEKVFLECVQDMDHENMFWYRQDPGLGLRLIYFSYDVKMKEKGDIPEGYSVSREKKERFSLILESASTNQTSMYLCASSFGSLPNTEAFFGQGTRLTVV.

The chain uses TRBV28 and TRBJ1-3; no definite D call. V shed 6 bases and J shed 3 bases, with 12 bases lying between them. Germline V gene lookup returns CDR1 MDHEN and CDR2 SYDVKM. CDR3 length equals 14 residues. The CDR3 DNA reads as TGTGCCAGCAGCCTTACCAGGCGTGGAAACACCATATATTTT. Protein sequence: CASSLTRRGNTIYF.